This is a list of T cell receptor beta chains from one sample in a study of OX40 agonist ivuxolimab in advanced cancers. Profiled with immunoSEQ multiplex PCR; TCRdb holds only in-frame clones, not every one. This sample has some 120,000 clones, with around 90% found just once. The source material was CD4+ or CD8+ T cells sorted from blood, sampled in a trial of the OX40 agonist ivuxolimab. These receptors were taken from an adult with an advanced solid tumor such as melanoma, head and neck, liver or kidney cancer. Each CDR3 is given with its conserved first and last residue. Each record gives: D gene, V gene, J gene, CDR3 protein, CDR3 DNA. The D gene is left open where the match is weak.

>NA|TRBV7-2|TRBJ1-4
CASSLAGFNEKLFF
TGTGCCAGCAGCTTAGCAGGGTTTAATGAAAAACTGTTTTTT
>NA|TRBV4-3|TRBJ2-6
CASSQDVQGSGANVLTF
TGCGCCAGCAGCCAAGACGTACAGGGCTCTGGGGCCAACGTCCTGACTTTC
>NA|TRBV7-2|TRBJ2-7
CASSLNAISSYEQYF
TGTGCCAGCAGCTTAAACGCCATTTCTTCCTACGAGCAGTACTTC
>NA|TRBV28|TRBJ1-1
CASSLSDAGLNTEAFF
TGTGCCAGCAGTTTATCGGACGCAGGGCTGAACACTGAAGCTTTCTTT
>NA|TRBV18|TRBJ1-1
CASSKTANTEAFF
TGTGCCAGCTCAAAGACAGCGAACACTGAAGCTTTCTTT
>NA|TRBV18|TRBJ1-2
CASSPGSAVDYGYTF
TGTGCCAGCTCACCGGGCAGTGCGGTGGACTATGGCTACACCTTC
>TRBD1|TRBV14|TRBJ2-2
CASSVRQGIGELFF
TGTGCCAGCAGCGTACGACAGGGTATCGGGGAGCTGTTTTTT
>NA|TRBV7-9|TRBJ2-7
CASSSPRDPSYEQYF
TGTGCCAGCAGCTCCCCGAGGGACCCCTCCTACGAGCAGTACTTC
>NA|TRBV4-3|TRBJ2-4
CASSQDPAGAF
TGCGCCAGCAGCCAAGACCCAGCCGGGGCCTTC
>NA|TRBV11-2|TRBJ2-3
CASSSWTDGGDTQYF
TGTGCCAGCAGCTCCTGGACGGACGGAGGAGATACGCAGTATTTT
>TRBD1|TRBV30|TRBJ1-1
CAWSQGGSARAFF
TGTGCCTGGAGCCAGGGGGGTTCGGCGAGAGCTTTCTTT